Each of the 8 T cell receptor beta chains below was sequenced from the same sample in a study of regulatory T cells in long-lasting Graves disease. Indicated time point: persistent/refractory GD, antithyroid drugs over 5 years with positive TRAb. Extracted RNA from PBMCs served as the source of the TCR library. CDR3 regions were amplified by Arm-PCR using iRepertoire HTBI primers to build TCR beta libraries. TCRdb called the multiplex PCR reads again in MiXCR, with one record for every CDR3 protein. Of more than 650,000 distinct CDR3 sequences listed, 30% are singletons. Material: peripheral blood mononuclear cells (PBMCs), obtained when the disease was refractory, from a patient treated with antithyroid drugs. Source of these receptors: a female donor with Graves disease.

This clonotype has more than one count but fewer than ten. The chain is built from TRBV29-1 and TRBJ1-2, with D possibly matching TRBD1 (5 bases). Germline V CDR1 and CDR2: SQVTM, ANQGSEA. This CDR3 spans 12 amino acids. V was trimmed by 0 bases and J by 7 bases, leaving 9 bases between them. The CDR3 sequence is CSVEDGGVGYTF. The CDR3 DNA follows: TGCAGCGTTGAAGACGGAGGGGTTGGCTACACCTTC. Using reference TRBV29-1 and TRBJ1-2 for the parts outside the CDR3, the full variable domain is SAVISQKPSRDICQRGTSLTIQCQVDSQVTMMFWYRQQPGQSLTLIATANQGSEATYESGFVIDKFPISRPNLTFSTLTVSNMSPEDSSIYLCSVEDGGVGYTFGSGTRLTVV.

The sample holds one count of this clonotype. This rearrangement joins TRBV10-3 to TRBJ1-1; a possible D gene is TRBD1 (5 bases). Trimming removed 11 bases from V and 3 bases from J, with 13 bases in between. The CDR3 consists of 12 residues. The germline V gene has CDR1 ENHRY and CDR2 SYGVKD. The chain's CDR3 is CASGGADTEAFF. CDR3 DNA sequence: TGTGCCTCCGGAGGGGCGGACACTGAAGCTTTCTTT.

The chain joins TRBV7-9 to TRBJ1-2; 10 bases agree with TRBD1. The CDR3 extends over 12 amino acids. The V gene end was trimmed by 8 bases and the J gene end by 8 bases; junction bases not matched to a gene: 5. Germline V gives CDR1 SEHNR, CDR2 FQNEAQ (reference sequence). The DNA for the CDR3 is TGTGCCAGCTCGGGACAGGGGATCGGCTACACCTTC. It specifies CASSGQGIGYTF.

The chain recombines TRBV3-1 with TRBJ1-5; 7 nucleotides align to TRBD1. The CDR3 has 15 residues. V lost 2 bases and J lost 1; bases outside the gene matches: 2. Germline CDR1 and CDR2: LGHDT and YNNKEL (reference sequence). For the CDR3, the DNA is TGTGCCAGCAGCCAAAGGGGACAGAGCAATCAGCCCCAGCATTTT. This encodes CASSQRGQSNQPQHF.

Only a few counts were recorded for this clonotype. This chain links TRBV13 with TRBJ2-7, with a tentative D call TRBD2 (5 bases). The CDR3 is 13 amino acids. Trimming cost V 5 bases and J 1 base, with 9 bases left between them. Germline CDR1 and CDR2: PRHDT and FYEKMQ (reference sequence). The chain's CDR3 is CASSNEGSYEQYF. The CDR3 coding sequence is TGTGCCAGCAGCAACGAGGGTTCCTACGAGCAGTACTTC. The full variable domain, completed using reference TRBV13 and TRBJ2-7, is AAGVIQSPRHLIKEKRETATLKCYPIPRHDTVYWYQQGPGQDPQFLISFYEKMQSDKGSIPDRFSAQQFSDYHSELNMSSLELGDSALYFCASSNEGSYEQYFGPGTRLTVT.

This clonotype has just a few counts. A junction end diverges from the germline sequence, so it may reflect a read error. The chain links TRBV12-3 or TRBV12-4 to TRBJ2-7, with no clear D. This CDR3 comprises 14 residues. The DNA of the CDR3 is TGTGCCGGCAGTTTCAGCAGGAGCTCCTACGAGCAGTACTTC. Protein: CAGSFSRSSYEQYF.

The V gene is TRBV20-1, the J gene TRBJ1-2; 8 bases match TRBD1. CDR3 length equals 13 residues. After removal of 5 bases from V and 6 bases from J, the junction contained 8 bases not matched to a gene. Germline CDR1 DFQATT, CDR2 SNEGSKA (reference sequence). CDR3 loop: CSAGTGQGHGYTF. As DNA, the CDR3 is TGCAGTGCTGGAACTGGACAGGGACATGGCTACACCTTC.

CDR3 DNA: TGTGCCAGCAGCTCCAGGACAGGGCGGAACACTGAAGCTTTCTTT. It translates to CASSSRTGRNTEAFF. The rearrangement joins TRBV7-2 to TRBJ1-1, with 8 bases fitting TRBD1. With 4 bases clipped from V and 1 base from J, the junction kept 5 bases outside the gene matches. Germline CDR1 is SGHTA and CDR2 is FQGNSA. The CDR3 contains 15 residues.